A selection of T cell receptor beta chains follows, all from one sample in a study of blood T cell repertoires in COVID-19. Only in-frame clones appear in the TCRdb table, and some are missing; sequencing was by immunoSEQ multiplex PCR. The sample holds just over 90,000 clones, around four fifths seen once. The sequenced material came from peripheral blood. The receptor source for this set is a human donor in a cohort sampled during active COVID-19. Each CDR3 is given with its conserved first and last residue. Expanded clones get a size class; other rows say once, few or many, or leave the size out.

J: TRBJ2-7; V: TRBV7-3; length: 14; size: NA; CDR3: CASSPGLANLRQYF
J: TRBJ2-7; V: TRBV9; length: 15; size: NA; CDR3: CASSVEGGAGYEQYF
J: TRBJ1-2; V: TRBV2; length: 13; size: once; CDR3: CASSGGGIGGYTF
J: TRBJ2-2; V: TRBV18; length: 14; size: once; CDR3: CASSPSTNTGELFF
J: TRBJ2-4; V: TRBV6-5; length: 14; size: NA; CDR3: CASSSRVAKNIQYF
J: TRBJ2-7; V: TRBV27; length: 17; size: NA; CDR3: CASRPHGGGRSNYEQYF
J: TRBJ2-7; V: TRBV4-1; length: 15; size: NA; CDR3: CASSQRAGSNYEQYF
J: TRBJ1-3; V: TRBV28; length: 16; size: NA; CDR3: CASRVGGTHSGNTIYF
J: TRBJ2-1; V: TRBV18; length: 15; size: NA; CDR3: CASSPDRASYNEQFF
J: TRBJ2-5; V: TRBV2; length: 13; size: NA; CDR3: CASSGQSRETQYF
J: TRBJ2-6; V: TRBV5-8; length: 13; size: NA; CDR3: CASSLRGANVLTF
J: TRBJ2-2; V: TRBV29-1; length: 15; size: NA; CDR3: CSVALRGAYTGELFF
J: TRBJ1-5; V: TRBV28; length: 15; size: NA; CDR3: CASSLSSLGNQPQHF
J: TRBJ1-2; V: TRBV19; length: 13; size: few; CDR3: CASSSVAREGYTF
J: TRBJ1-5; V: TRBV6-1; length: 16; size: NA; CDR3: CASSGRQGVGNQPQHF
J: TRBJ2-1; V: TRBV7-2; length: 17; size: NA; CDR3: CASSPVRLQRGGNEQFF
J: TRBJ1-2; V: TRBV18; length: 13; size: NA; CDR3: CASSQRTGSGYTF
J: TRBJ2-6; V: TRBV2; length: 17; size: NA; CDR3: CASSPRTGSSGANVLTF
J: TRBJ1-5; V: TRBV5-8; length: 15; size: NA; CDR3: CASSPGQVSNQPQHF
J: TRBJ1-1; V: TRBV28; length: 14; size: NA; CDR3: CASRPQGAWTEAFF
J: TRBJ1-1; V: TRBV2; length: 13; size: NA; CDR3: CASSGQGNTEAFF
J: TRBJ2-3; V: TRBV2; length: 15; size: NA; CDR3: CASSSQGNTQDTQYF
J: TRBJ2-1; V: TRBV27; length: 15; size: once; CDR3: CASSFSERTHNEQFF
J: TRBJ2-5; V: TRBV28; length: 15; size: NA; CDR3: CASSPGLGARETQYF
J: TRBJ1-1; V: TRBV18; length: 14; size: NA; CDR3: CASSPQRSNTEAFF
J: TRBJ1-2; V: TRBV7-9; length: 15; size: NA; CDR3: CASSLESGGPYGYTF
J: TRBJ1-4; V: TRBV28; length: 17; size: NA; CDR3: CASSAQGGTGGWEKLFF
J: TRBJ1-5; V: TRBV6-1; length: 16; size: NA; CDR3: CASSGDRLPWGQPQHF
J: TRBJ1-1; V: TRBV18; length: 14; size: NA; CDR3: CASSPAGTGVLAFF
J: TRBJ1-6; V: TRBV28; length: 15; size: NA; CDR3: CASSLGQNYNSPLHF
J: TRBJ1-5; V: TRBV30; length: 13; size: NA; CDR3: CAWSPQGDQPQHF
J: TRBJ2-1; V: TRBV9; length: 15; size: NA; CDR3: CASSGAGDLVNEQFF
J: TRBJ2-3; V: TRBV19; length: 16; size: few; CDR3: CASTSRGGASTDTQYF
J: TRBJ2-5; V: TRBV9; length: 15; size: NA; CDR3: CASSSSLGTGETQYF
J: TRBJ2-2; V: TRBV14; length: 16; size: NA; CDR3: CASSQWTGVRTGELFF
J: TRBJ2-7; V: TRBV7-9; length: 11; size: NA; CDR3: CASGQGYEQYF
J: TRBJ2-7; V: TRBV30; length: 12; size: NA; CDR3: CAWQVTPAGQYF
J: TRBJ1-1; V: TRBV27; length: 15; size: few; CDR3: CASSFESLGVTEAFF
J: TRBJ1-2; V: TRBV6-5; length: 13; size: NA; CDR3: CASTTGQFLGYTF
J: TRBJ1-3; V: TRBV18; length: 18; size: NA; CDR3: CASSRNNAGTGSGNTIYF